The sequence of this T cell receptor (beta chain) was determined in a study of identical twins (TCRdb year 2016). Describing the broader study: To test whether fetal clonotypes persist, this study deep-sequenced TCR alpha and beta repertoires from monozygotic twins, from unrelated adults of various ages, and from cord blood. To rule out contamination, the twin experiments were replicated at different times with different library preparation protocols. General study outcomes and caveats: Compared with coincidental sharing between unrelated individuals, out-of-frame TCR alpha sequences shared between twins showed an excess of sequences with low generation probability. Because the same donors could not be followed over many years, the conclusions depended on cross-sectional statistical analysis. Invariant T cells such as MAIT and iNKT could partly confound zero-insertion analyses, although diverse VJ usage argued against such confounding for most clonotypes. A weaker excess of twin sharing was found in beta out-of-frame sequences because the signal-to-noise ratio was lowered by fewer shared sequences. Out-of-frame TCR alpha sharing in monozygotic twins was systematically underestimated by recombination models, whereas sharing between unrelated individuals was in agreement with the recombination models. Fewer insertions were carried by abundant cord blood beta clonotypes, a similar but weaker trend appeared in young adult naive repertoires, and no such trend appeared in memory repertoires.

Library preparation was by 5' RACE. Sequencing was carried out with an Illumina HiSeq 2000. Template switching introduced a universal primer binding site; the final cDNA contained a unique molecular identifier, enabling accurate counting of TCR cDNA molecules. Specific primers in the conserved constant-segment region were used to synthesize first-strand cDNA for the TCR alpha and beta chains. To control for contamination, every cDNA library carried two barcodes: a SMART-Mk sample barcode plus Illumina barcodes. TruSeq adapter sequences and Illumina sample barcodes were added in two successive PCR steps. The TCR alpha and beta cDNA libraries were sequenced on the Illumina HiSeq platform using custom primers. In the paper's pipeline: Raw reads were processed with MiGEC to extract unique molecular identifiers, and MiXCR was used to determine CDR3 positions. Recombination models were inferred per individual with the repgenHMM and IGoR tools using an EM algorithm. Shared clonotypes were analyzed with the tcR package in R, and sharing was normalized by the product of cloneset sizes. Out-of-frame nonproductive sequences were analyzed to study raw recombination free of thymic and clonal selection effects. Using fastp trimming at Q25 and MiXCR clonotype assembly, TCRdb reanalyzed the public sequencing data and kept in-frame beta chains. Rows with a matching CDR3 protein are joined into one entry that keeps the most common DNA and genes. These V and J calls rely on TCRdb rather than the paper's analysis. The sample table holds some 500,000 distinct CDR3 sequences, of which under 25% were seen once. Jointly, the top ten make up around 0.91% of the sample.

Sequences PRHDT (CDR1) and FYEKMQ (CDR2) are obtained from the germline V gene (reference sequence). The CDR3, cysteine through phenylalanine, is 16 amino acids long. Of all the DNA, just the CDR3 is kept, 48 bases in frame from base 1. V is pared back by 2 bases and J by 3 bases, with 16 bases lying between the germline termini. Every donor was a healthy Caucasian. The twin cohort comprised three pairs of female monozygotic twins, all aged roughly 18 to 30 years. Positive isolation kits from Invitrogen were used to isolate CD4+ and CD8+ T cell populations. As concerns this clonotype: Its antigen target is currently unknown. The input lacks base qualities; no much larger clone sits a single base away.

The same specimen was also included in a second study, on T cells expressing NK-cell markers. From that second study: TCR beta-chain repertoires were profiled in sorted CD3+CD56+NKG2C+, CD3+CD56+NKG2C- and CD3+CD56-NKG2C+ T-cell subsets from roughly eight donors. Among the eight sequenced donors, only one was HCMV-seronegative, while the other seven were HCMV-seropositive. To restrict sorting to alphabetaTCR-expressing T cells, an anti-gammadeltaTCR antibody was added in several experiments. In several donors, the dominant CD3+CD56+NKG2C+ clonotypes ranked among the top 10 CD8+ clonotypes, making up roughly 1.0-8% of CD8+ T cells. Those dominant clonotypes were again the most abundant among CD3+CD56-NKG2C+ cells in a handful of donors, at roughly 25-60.1%. Whether the expanded NKG2C-expressing T cell clones were specific for HCMV antigens was left unclear. Randomly selected healthy volunteers, three men and five women, were used as the eight sequenced donors. HCMV-specific IgG was detected in serum with a commercial ELISA kit to determine HCMV serostatus. MIGEC was used to demultiplex reads and group reads by UMI, and MiTCR was used to assemble and quantify clonotypes. To exclude erroneous sequences, only TCR cDNA sequences supported by at least two reads were retained. The tcR package was used for downstream repertoire analysis, and clonotypes were matched across fractions by CDR3 nucleotide sequence plus V segment. Antigen specificity was annotated against VDJdb with VDJmatch, allowing one amino acid substitution in CDR3.

The rearrangement combines TRBV13 with TRBJ1-1; the D gene is not confidently resolved. The origin of this receptor is a woman in her late teens or twenties in good health. The sample taken for sequencing was CD4+ T cells sorted from blood. The sequenced DNA: TGTGCCAGCAGCTTAAAGTATGCTCGGGGTGACACTGAAGCTTTCTTT. It translates as CASSLKYARGDTEAFF.